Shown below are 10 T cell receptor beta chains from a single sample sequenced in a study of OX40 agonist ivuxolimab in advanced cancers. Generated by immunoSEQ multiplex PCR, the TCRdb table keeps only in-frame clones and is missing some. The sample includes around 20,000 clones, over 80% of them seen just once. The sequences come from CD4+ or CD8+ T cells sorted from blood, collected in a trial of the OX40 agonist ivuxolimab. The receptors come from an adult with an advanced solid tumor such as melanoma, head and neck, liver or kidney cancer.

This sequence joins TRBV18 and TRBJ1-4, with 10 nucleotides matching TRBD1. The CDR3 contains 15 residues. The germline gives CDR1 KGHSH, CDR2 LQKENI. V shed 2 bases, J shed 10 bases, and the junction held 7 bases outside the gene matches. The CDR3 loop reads CASSPGQGVLLKLFF. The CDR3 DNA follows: TGTGCCAGCTCACCAGGACAGGGGGTGTTGTTAAAACTGTTTTTT.

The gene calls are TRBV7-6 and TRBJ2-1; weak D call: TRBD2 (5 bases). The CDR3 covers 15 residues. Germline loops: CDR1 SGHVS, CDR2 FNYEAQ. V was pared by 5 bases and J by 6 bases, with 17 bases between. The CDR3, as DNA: TGTGCCAGCAGCCGAAAAGCGGTCCCGGGCAATGAGCAGTTCTTC. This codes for CASSRKAVPGNEQFF.

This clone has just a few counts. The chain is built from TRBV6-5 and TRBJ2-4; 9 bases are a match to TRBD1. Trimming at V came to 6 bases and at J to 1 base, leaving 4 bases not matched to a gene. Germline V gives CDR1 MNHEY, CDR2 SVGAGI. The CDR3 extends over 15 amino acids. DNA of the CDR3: TGTGCCAGCAGAAGACAGGGGGAGGCCAAAAACATTCAGTACTTC. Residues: CASRRQGEAKNIQYF.

The CDR3 DNA follows: TGCGCCAGCAGCCAGGACGACAGACCGACTAACTATGGCTACACCTTC. As protein: CASSQDDRPTNYGYTF. The V and J genes are TRBV4-3 and TRBJ1-2; TRBD1 is a possible D gene (5 bases). V was clipped by 3 bases and J by 0 bases, with 14 bases between them. Germline V gene sequence: CDR1 LGHNA, CDR2 YSLEER. The CDR3 sequence is 16 residues long.

The CDR3 DNA follows: TGTGCCAGCGATTCTTCGGCTGAAGCTTTCTTT. Its translation is CASDSSAEAFF. The chain employs TRBV19 and TRBJ1-1, with unresolved D. With 9 bases removed from V and 6 bases from J, the gap between germline ends came to 11 bases. Germline CDR1 and CDR2: LNHDA and SQIVND (reference sequence). This CDR3 comprises 11 residues. The full variable domain, in which reference TRBV19 and TRBJ1-1 provide the parts outside the CDR3, is DGGITQSPKYLFRKEGQNVTLSCEQNLNHDAMYWYRQDPGQGLRLIYYSQIVNDFQKGDIAEGYSVSREKKESFPLTVTSAQKNPTAFYLCASDSSAEAFFGQGTRLTVV.

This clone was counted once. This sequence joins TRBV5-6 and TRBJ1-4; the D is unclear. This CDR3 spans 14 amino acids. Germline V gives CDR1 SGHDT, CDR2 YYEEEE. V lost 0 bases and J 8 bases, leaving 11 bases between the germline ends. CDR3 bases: TGTGCCAGCAGCTTGGGGACGTCGGGCGAAAAACTGTTTTTT. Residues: CASSLGTSGEKLFF.

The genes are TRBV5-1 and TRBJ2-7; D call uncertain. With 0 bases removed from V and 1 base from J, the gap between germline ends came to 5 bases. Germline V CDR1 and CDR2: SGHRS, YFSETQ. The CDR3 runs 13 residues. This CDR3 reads CASSLGSSYEQYF. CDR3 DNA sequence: TGCGCCAGCAGCTTGGGCAGTTCCTACGAGCAGTACTTC. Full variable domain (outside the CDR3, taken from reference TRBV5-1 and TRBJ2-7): KAGVTQTPRYLIKTRGQQVTLSCSPISGHRSVSWYQQTPGQGLQFLFEYFSETQRNKGNFPGRFSGRQFSNSRSEMNVSTLELGDSALYLCASSLGSSYEQYFGPGTRLTVT.

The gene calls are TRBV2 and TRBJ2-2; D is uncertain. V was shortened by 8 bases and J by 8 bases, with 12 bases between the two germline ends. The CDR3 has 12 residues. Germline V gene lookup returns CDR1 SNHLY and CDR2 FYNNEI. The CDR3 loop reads CASLELRGELFF. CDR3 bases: TGTGCCAGCCTCGAGTTAAGGGGGGAGCTGTTTTTT.

This CDR3 is CASSTGTNSYEQYF. The DNA of the CDR3 is TGTGCCAGTAGTACCGGGACCAACTCCTACGAGCAGTACTTC. V and J are TRBV19 and TRBJ2-7; D assignment may be TRBD1 or TRBD2 (5 bases each). The CDR3 covers 14 residues. Between the trimmed V and J ends, which lost 4 bases and 0 bases, there was a span of 10 bases. Germline assignment: CDR1 LNHDA and CDR2 SQIVND (reference sequence).

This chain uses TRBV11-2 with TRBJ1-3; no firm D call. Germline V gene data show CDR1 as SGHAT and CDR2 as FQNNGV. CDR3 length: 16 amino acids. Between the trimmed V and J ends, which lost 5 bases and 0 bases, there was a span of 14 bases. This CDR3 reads CASSTSRRISGNTIYF. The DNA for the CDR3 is TGTGCCAGCAGCACCTCCCGACGGATCTCTGGAAACACCATATATTTT.